What follows are 12 T cell receptor beta chains derived from one specimen sequenced in a study of Ad26.COV2.S vaccination and SARS-CoV-2 variants. Sample treatment: roughly 18 received Ad26.COV2.S at low or high dose, single or two shots; several received placebo; per-sample allocation not given. On day 63 after the first injection, vaccine and placebo recipients gave samples. The table came from immunoSEQ multiplex PCR; TCRdb's copy has only in-frame clones and leaves some out. The table shows more than 400,000 clones, with around 93% occurring only once. This sample comprised peripheral blood, obtained in a trial of Ad26.COV2.S vaccine versus placebo. All receptors come from a person between 18 and 59 years old who received the Ad26.COV2.S COVID-19 vaccine or a placebo.

The chain has TRBV7-9 and TRBJ2-1; D unresolved. Germline CDR1 is SEHNR and CDR2 is FQNEAQ (reference sequence). V was shortened by 5 bases and J by 0 bases, with 20 bases between the two germline ends. The length of the CDR3 is 18 residues. The CDR3 region is CASSPTFAHQSSYNEQFF. The CDR3 DNA sequence: TGTGCCAGCAGCCCCACTTTTGCACACCAAAGCTCCTACAATGAGCAGTTCTTC.

The chain links TRBV7-6 to TRBJ2-2; D ambiguous. CDR1 and CDR2 from the germline V gene are SGHVS and FNYEAQ. This CDR3 is built from 17 residues. The V end lost 1 base, the J end lost 1 base, and 13 bases lay between the germline ends. CDR3 protein: CASSLVRETQNTGELFF. CDR3 nucleotide sequence: TGTGCCAGCAGCTTAGTTAGAGAGACACAGAACACCGGGGAGCTGTTTTTT.

This clone appeared once. The genes are TRBV24-1 and TRBJ2-2; D may be TRBD1 or TRBD2 (5 bases each). Germline V gene lookup returns CDR1 KGHDR and CDR2 SFDVKD. The CDR3 spans 13 residues. V gave up 11 bases and J gave up 4 bases, with 13 bases separating them. CDR3 in amino acids: CAIRDASTGELFF. Here the CDR3 DNA reads TGTGCCATACGGGACGCCTCCACCGGGGAGCTGTTTTTT.

The CDR3 DNA reads as TGTGCCAGCAGTTCACGTCCACCCAGGGGCAATTCACCCCTCCACTTT. It is translated as CASSSRPPRGNSPLHF. The chain joins TRBV27 to TRBJ1-6, with D possibly matching TRBD1 (6 bases). Trimming shortened V by 4 bases and J by 7 bases, and 17 bases separated the two germline ends. The CDR3 runs 16 residues. Germline loops: CDR1 MNHEY, CDR2 SMNVEV (reference sequence).

DNA of the CDR3: TGTGCCAGCAGCCAACAATCGAGGAGGAGGGGTCTGGATAATTCACCCCTCCACTTT. Translation: CASSQQSRRRGLDNSPLHF. The chain carries TRBV3-1 (or the pseudogene TRBV3-2) and TRBJ1-6; weak D call: TRBD1 (5 bases). The CDR3 loop spans 19 amino acids. Trimming took 2 bases from V and 5 from J, leaving 22 bases between them. Germline V gene data show CDR1 as LGHDT and CDR2 as YNNKEL (reference sequence).

This clone has more than one count but fewer than ten. The rearrangement links TRBV5-1 to TRBJ1-2; tentative D call: TRBD1 (6 bases). CDR3 length equals 13 residues. The germline gives CDR1 SGHRS, CDR2 YFSETQ. Trimming stripped 0 bases from V and 9 bases from J, with 12 bases between. The CDR3 nucleotides read TGCGCCAGCAGCTTGGCAGGGGTGGCTAGCTACACCTTC. Amino acid sequence: CASSLAGVASYTF.

V usage is TRBV5-6 and J usage is TRBJ1-1; D is unresolved. CDR3 length: 16 residues. CDR1 is SGHDT, CDR2 YYEEEE, per germline. V gave up 4 bases and J gave up 4 bases, with 20 bases separating them. CDR3 DNA sequence: TGTGCCAGCAGCCCGGAATCAGGTAAGGAGGGCACTGAAGCTTTCTTT. Translation: CASSPESGKEGTEAFF. Together with reference TRBV5-6 and TRBJ1-1, the CDR3 gives the full variable domain: DAGVTQSPTHLIKTRGQQVTLRCSPKSGHDTVSWYQQALGQGPQFIFQYYEEEERQRGNFPDRFSGHQFPNYSSELNVNALLLGDSALYLCASSPESGKEGTEAFFGQGTRLTVV.

The chain joins TRBV7-9 to TRBJ2-5, with a possible D match to TRBD1 (5 bases). The CDR3 is 16 residues long. V lost 3 bases and J lost 4, with 18 bases in between. The germline gives CDR1 SEHNR, CDR2 FQNEAQ (reference sequence). Here the CDR3 reads CASSFRGGTVGETQYF. The CDR3, as DNA: TGTGCCAGCAGCTTTAGGGGCGGAACGGTGGGAGAGACCCAGTACTTC.

This rearrangement joins TRBV19 to TRBJ1-1; possibly TRBD1 for D (5 bases). Germline CDR1 reads LNHDA; CDR2 reads SQIVND (reference sequence). This CDR3 has 14 residues. V was pared by 3 bases and J by 4 bases, with 12 bases between. CDR3 sequence: CASSISGRGTEAFF. The CDR3 DNA reads as TGTGCCAGTAGTATCTCGGGGAGGGGCACTGAAGCTTTCTTT.

This chain joins TRBV5-1 and TRBJ1-6; 7 nucleotides align to TRBD1. The CDR3 consists of 14 residues. Germline loops: CDR1 SGHRS, CDR2 YFSETQ. The V segment lost 6 bases and the J segment 10 bases; nucleotides outside the gene matches: 10. CDR3 protein: CASTPGGGTSPLHF. DNA of the CDR3: TGCGCCAGCACTCCAGGGGGGGGGACCTCACCCCTCCACTTT.

This chain joins TRBV19 and TRBJ2-1; D is possibly TRBD2 (5 bases). The CDR3 extends over 15 amino acids. In germline, CDR1 is LNHDA, CDR2 SQIVND (reference sequence). Between the trimmed V and J ends, which lost 7 bases and 4 bases, there was a span of 17 bases. DNA for the CDR3: TGTGCCAGTACCTCCCCGGACTTGGGTTACAATGAGCAGTTCTTC. Amino acids: CASTSPDLGYNEQFF.

This clone was recorded a few times. The chain recombines TRBV5-1 with TRBJ1-5; D may be TRBD1 (6 bases). From germline, CDR1 is SGHRS and CDR2 YFSETQ. V gave up 4 bases and J gave up 4 bases, with 12 bases separating them. This CDR3 is 14 amino acids long. CDR3 sequence: CASSQGDTNQPQHF. CDR3 sequence (DNA): TGCGCCAGCAGCCAAGGGGACACTAATCAGCCCCAGCATTTT.